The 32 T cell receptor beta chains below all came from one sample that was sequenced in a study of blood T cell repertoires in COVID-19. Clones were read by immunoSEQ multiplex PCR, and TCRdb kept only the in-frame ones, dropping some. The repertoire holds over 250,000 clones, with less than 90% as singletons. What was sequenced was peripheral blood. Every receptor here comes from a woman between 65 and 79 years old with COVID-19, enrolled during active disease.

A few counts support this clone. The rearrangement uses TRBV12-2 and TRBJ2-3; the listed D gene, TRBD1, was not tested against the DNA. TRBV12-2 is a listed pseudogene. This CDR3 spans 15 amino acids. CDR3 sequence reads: CASRLSRATTDTQYF. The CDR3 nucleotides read TGTGCAAGTCGCTTATCCAGGGCCACCACAGATACGCAGTATTTT.

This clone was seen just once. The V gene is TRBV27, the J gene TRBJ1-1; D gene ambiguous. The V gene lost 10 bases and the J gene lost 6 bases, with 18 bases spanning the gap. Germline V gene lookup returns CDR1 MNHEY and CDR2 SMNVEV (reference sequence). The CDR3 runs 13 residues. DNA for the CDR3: TGTGCCACCGAAATTGGACGGACTCCTGAAGCTTTCTTT. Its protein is CATEIGRTPEAFF.

DNA of the CDR3: TGTGCCAGCAGTTGGAATACGGGGGTGGCAGATACGCAGTATTTT. Protein: CASSWNTGVADTQYF. The gene calls are TRBV11-2 and TRBJ2-3; possible D gene TRBD2, 6 bases. This CDR3 has 15 amino acids. Trimming took 6 bases from V and 4 from J, leaving 17 bases between them. The V gene's germline CDR1 is SGHAT and CDR2 FQNNGV.

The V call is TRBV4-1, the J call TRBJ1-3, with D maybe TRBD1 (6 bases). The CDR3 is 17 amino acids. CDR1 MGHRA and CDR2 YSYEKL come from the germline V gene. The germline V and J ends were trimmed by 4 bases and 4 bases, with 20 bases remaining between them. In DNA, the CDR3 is TGCGCCAGCAGCCGAGGAAGAACGCAGGGGCAAGGAAACACCATATATTTT. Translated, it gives CASSRGRTQGQGNTIYF.

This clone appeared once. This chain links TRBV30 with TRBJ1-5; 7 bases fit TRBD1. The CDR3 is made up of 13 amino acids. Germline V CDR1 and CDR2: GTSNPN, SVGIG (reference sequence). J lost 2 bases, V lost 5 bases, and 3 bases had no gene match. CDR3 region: CAWDQGGNQPQHF. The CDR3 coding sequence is TGTGCCTGGGACCAGGGGGGCAATCAGCCCCAGCATTTT. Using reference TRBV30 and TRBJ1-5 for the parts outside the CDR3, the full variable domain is SQTIHQWPATLVQPVGSPLSLECTVEGTSNPNLYWYRQAAGRGLQLLFYSVGIGQISSEVPQNLSASRPQDRQFILSSKKLLLSDSGFYLCAWDQGGNQPQHFGDGTRLSIL.

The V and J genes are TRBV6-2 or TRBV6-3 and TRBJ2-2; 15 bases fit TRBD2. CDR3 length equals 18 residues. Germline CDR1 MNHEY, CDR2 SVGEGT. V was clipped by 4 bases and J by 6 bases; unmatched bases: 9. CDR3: CASSFGLAGGPSSGELFF. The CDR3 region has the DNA TGTGCCAGCAGTTTCGGACTAGCGGGGGGGCCTTCATCCGGGGAGCTGTTTTTT.

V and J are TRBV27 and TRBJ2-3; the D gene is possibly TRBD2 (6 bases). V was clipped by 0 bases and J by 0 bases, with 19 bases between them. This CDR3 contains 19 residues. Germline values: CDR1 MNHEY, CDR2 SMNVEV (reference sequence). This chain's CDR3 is CASSLSLPIAGLSTDTQYF. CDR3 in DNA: TGTGCCAGCAGTTTATCCCTACCGATTGCGGGGCTCAGCACAGATACGCAGTATTTT.

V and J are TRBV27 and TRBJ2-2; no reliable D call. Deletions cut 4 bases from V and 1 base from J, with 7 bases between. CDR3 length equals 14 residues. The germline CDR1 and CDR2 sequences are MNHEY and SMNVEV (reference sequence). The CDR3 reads CASSYSLNTGELFF. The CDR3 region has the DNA TGTGCCAGCAGTTACTCGTTGAACACCGGGGAGCTGTTTTTT.

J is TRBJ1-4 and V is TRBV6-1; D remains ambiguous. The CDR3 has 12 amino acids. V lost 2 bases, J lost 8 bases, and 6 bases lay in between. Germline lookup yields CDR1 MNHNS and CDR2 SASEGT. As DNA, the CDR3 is TGTGCCAGCAGTGAAAGGAGGGAAAAACTGTTTTTT. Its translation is CASSERREKLFF.

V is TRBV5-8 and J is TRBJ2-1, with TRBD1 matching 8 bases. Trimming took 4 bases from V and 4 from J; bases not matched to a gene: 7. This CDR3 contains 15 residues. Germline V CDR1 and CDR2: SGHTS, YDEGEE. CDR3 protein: CASSRRGTGYNEQFF. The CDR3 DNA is TGTGCCAGCAGCCGCAGGGGGACAGGATACAATGAGCAGTTCTTC.

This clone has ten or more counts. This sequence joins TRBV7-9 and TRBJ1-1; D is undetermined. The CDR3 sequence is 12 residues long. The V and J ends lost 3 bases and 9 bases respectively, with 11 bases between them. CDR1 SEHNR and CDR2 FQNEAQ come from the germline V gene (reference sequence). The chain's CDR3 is CASSFGLYQAFF. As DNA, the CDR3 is TGTGCCAGCAGCTTCGGACTTTACCAAGCTTTCTTT.

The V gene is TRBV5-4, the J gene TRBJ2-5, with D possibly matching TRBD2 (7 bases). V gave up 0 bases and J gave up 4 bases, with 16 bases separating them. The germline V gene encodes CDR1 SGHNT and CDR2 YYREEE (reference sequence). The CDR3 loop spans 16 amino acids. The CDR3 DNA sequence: TGTGCCAGCAGCTTGGGAGGGGGGGGCGTCGGAGAGACCCAGTACTTC. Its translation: CASSLGGGGVGETQYF.

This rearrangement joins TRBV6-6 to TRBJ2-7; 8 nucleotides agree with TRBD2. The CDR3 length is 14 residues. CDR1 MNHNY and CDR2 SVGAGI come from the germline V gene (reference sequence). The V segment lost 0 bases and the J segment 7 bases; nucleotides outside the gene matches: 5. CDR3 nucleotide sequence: TGTGCCAGCAGTTACTCTAGCGGGGCGAGGGAGCAGTACTTC. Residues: CASSYSSGAREQYF.

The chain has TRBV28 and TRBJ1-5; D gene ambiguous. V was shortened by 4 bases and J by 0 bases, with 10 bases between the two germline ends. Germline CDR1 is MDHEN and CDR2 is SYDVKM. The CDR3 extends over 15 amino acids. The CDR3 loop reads CASSSNKYSNQPQHF. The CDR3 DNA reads TGTGCCAGCAGTTCAAACAAATATAGCAATCAGCCCCAGCATTTT.

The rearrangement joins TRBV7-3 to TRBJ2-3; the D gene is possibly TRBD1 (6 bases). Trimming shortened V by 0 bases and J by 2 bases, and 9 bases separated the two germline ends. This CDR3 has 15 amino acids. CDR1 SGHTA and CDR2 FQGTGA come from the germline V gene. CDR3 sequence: CASSLTGGSTDTQYF. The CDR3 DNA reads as TGTGCCAGCAGCTTAACAGGGGGATCCACAGATACGCAGTATTTT.

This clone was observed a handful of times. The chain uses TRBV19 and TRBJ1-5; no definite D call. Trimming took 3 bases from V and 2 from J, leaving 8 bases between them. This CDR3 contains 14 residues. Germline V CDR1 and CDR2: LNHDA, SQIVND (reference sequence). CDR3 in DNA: TGTGCCAGTAGTATTCGGTCCGGCAATCAGCCCCAGCATTTT. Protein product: CASSIRSGNQPQHF.

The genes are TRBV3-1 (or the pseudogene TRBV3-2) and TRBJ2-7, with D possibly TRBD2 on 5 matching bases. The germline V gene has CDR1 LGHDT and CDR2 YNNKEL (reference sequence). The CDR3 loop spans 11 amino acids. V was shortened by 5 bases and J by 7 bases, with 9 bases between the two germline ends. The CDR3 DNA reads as TGTGCCAGCAGCTCGACGGGGGAGCAGTACTTC. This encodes CASSSTGEQYF.

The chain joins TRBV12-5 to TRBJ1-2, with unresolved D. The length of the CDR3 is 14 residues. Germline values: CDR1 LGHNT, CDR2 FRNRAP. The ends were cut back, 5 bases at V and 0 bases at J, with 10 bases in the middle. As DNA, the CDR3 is TGTGCTAGTGGTCCCACAGTGGCTAACTATGGCTACACCTTC. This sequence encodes CASGPTVANYGYTF.

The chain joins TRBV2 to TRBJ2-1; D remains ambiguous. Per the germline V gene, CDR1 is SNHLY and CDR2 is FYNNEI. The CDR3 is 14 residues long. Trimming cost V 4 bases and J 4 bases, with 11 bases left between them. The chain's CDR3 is CASSARLRYNEQFF. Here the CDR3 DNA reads TGTGCCAGCAGTGCCCGATTGAGGTACAATGAGCAGTTCTTC.

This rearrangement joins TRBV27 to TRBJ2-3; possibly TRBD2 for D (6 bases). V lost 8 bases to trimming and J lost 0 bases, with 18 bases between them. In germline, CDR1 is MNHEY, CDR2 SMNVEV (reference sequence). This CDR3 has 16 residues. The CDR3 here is CASYPLADSSTDTQYF. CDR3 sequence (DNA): TGTGCCAGCTACCCACTAGCCGACTCTAGCACAGATACGCAGTATTTT.

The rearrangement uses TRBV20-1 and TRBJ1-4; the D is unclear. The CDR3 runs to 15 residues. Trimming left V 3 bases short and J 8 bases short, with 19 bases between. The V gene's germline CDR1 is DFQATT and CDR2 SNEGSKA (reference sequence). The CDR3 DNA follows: TGCAGTGCTAGTTATCCGGACGGAGGTTCGGAAAAACTGTTTTTT. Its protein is CSASYPDGGSEKLFF.

CDR3 amino acids: CAWSNTGPAEAFF. The CDR3 region has the DNA TGTGCCTGGAGTAACACAGGGCCCGCTGAAGCTTTCTTT. The rearrangement links TRBV30 to TRBJ1-1; a weak D match, TRBD1 (6 bases). Germline CDR1 reads GTSNPN; CDR2 reads SVGIG (reference sequence). The CDR3 is 13 amino acids. V was trimmed by 2 bases and J by 6 bases, leaving 13 bases between them.

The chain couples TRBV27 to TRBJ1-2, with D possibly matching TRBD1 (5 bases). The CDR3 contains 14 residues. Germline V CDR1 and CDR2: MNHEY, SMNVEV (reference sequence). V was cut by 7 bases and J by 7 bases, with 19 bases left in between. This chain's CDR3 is CASTTLGGGIGYTF. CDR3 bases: TGTGCCAGCACTACCCTCGGGGGTGGGATTGGCTACACCTTC.

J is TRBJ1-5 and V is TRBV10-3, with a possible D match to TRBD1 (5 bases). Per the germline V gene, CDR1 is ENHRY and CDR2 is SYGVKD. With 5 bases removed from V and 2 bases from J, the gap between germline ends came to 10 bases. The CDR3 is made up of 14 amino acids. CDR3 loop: CAISKQGGNQPQHF. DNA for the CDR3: TGTGCCATCAGTAAACAAGGGGGCAATCAGCCCCAGCATTTT.

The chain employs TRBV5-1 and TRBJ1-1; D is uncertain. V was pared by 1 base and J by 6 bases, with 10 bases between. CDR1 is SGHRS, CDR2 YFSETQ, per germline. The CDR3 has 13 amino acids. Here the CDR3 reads CASSLSREAEAFF. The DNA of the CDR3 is TGCGCCAGCAGCTTGTCCCGGGAGGCTGAAGCTTTCTTT.

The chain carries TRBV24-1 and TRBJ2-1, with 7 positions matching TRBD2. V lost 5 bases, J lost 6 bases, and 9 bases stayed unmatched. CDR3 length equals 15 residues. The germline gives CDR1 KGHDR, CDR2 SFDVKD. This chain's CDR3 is CATSVQSGAANEQFF. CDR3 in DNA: TGTGCCACCAGTGTACAAAGCGGGGCCGCCAATGAGCAGTTCTTC.

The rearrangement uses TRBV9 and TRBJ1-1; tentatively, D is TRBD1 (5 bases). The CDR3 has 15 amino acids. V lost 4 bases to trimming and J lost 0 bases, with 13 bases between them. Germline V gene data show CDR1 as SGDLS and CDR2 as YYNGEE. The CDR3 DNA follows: TGTGCCAGCAGCCCTTCGACAGCCTTGAACACTGAAGCTTTCTTT. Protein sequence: CASSPSTALNTEAFF.

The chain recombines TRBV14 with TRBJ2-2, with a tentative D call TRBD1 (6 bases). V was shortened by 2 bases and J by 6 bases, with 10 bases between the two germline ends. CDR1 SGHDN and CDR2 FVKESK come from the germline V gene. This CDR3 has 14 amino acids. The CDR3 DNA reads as TGTGCCAGCAGCCAACAGGGGCTCGCCGGGGAGCTGTTTTTT. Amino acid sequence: CASSQQGLAGELFF.

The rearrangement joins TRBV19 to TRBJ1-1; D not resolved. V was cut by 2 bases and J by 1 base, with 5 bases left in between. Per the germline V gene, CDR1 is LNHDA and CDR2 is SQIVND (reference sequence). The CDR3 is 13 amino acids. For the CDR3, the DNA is TGTGCCAGTAGTATAAGCAAGAACACTGAAGCTTTCTTT. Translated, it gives CASSISKNTEAFF.

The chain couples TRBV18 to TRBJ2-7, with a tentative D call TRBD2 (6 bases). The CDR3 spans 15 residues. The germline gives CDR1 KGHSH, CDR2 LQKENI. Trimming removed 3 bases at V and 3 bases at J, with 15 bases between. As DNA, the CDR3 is TGTGCCAGCTCACCTTTCGGCGGGGCTAACTACGAGCAGTACTTC. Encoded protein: CASSPFGGANYEQYF. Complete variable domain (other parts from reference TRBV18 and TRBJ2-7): NAGVMQNPRHLVRRRGQEARLRCSPMKGHSHVYWYRQLPEEGLKFMVYLQKENIIDESGMPKERFSAEFPKEGPSILRIQQVVRGDSAAYFCASSPFGGANYEQYFGPGTRLTVT.

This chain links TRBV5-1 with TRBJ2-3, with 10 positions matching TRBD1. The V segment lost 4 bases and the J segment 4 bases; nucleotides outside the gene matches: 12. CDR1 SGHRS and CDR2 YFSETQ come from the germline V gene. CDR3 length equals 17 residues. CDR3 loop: CASSHASRDRGADTQYF. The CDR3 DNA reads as TGCGCCAGCAGCCATGCATCCCGGGACAGGGGCGCAGATACGCAGTATTTT.

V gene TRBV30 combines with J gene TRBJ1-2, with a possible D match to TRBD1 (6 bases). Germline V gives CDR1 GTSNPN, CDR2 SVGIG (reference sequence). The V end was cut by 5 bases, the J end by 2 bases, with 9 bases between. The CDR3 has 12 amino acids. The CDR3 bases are TGTGCCTGGGTAACAGGGAACTATGGCTACACCTTC. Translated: CAWVTGNYGYTF.